A single sample is the source of the 6 T cell receptor beta chains below, sequenced in a study of PD-1 blockade in classical Hodgkin lymphoma. Sequencing used immunoSEQ multiplex PCR; TCRdb keeps in-frame clones, though not all of them. The top ten clones hold about 3.1% of a sample with tens of thousands of clones, around 85% of them seen once. Documented time point: cycle 4 day 1 (C4D1), after less than 7 weeks of nivolumab. There was relapse after autologous stem cell transplantation in every patient, and there was variation in brentuximab vedotin exposure. The study purified CD4+ T cells from thawed PBMCs using magnetic negative selection. Specimen: CD4+ T cells from blood, collected before the fourth cycle of nivolumab. Every receptor here comes from a human donor with classical Hodgkin lymphoma.

The chain recombines TRBV7-2 with TRBJ2-3, with D perhaps being TRBD1 or TRBD2 (5 bases each). The CDR3 contains 17 residues. CDR1 is SGHTA, CDR2 FQGNSA, per germline. Trimming removed 5 bases at V and 2 bases at J, with 20 bases between. The CDR3 bases are TGTGCCAGCAGCAGCACGAGGAGAGGGGTTCCCACAGATACGCAGTATTTT. Translated, it gives CASSSTRRGVPTDTQYF.

V is TRBV11-2 and J is TRBJ2-5; D not resolved. V lost 0 bases, J lost 5 bases, and 10 bases lay in between. Germline V gene lookup returns CDR1 SGHAT and CDR2 FQNNGV. CDR3 length equals 14 residues. CDR3 amino acids: CASSLERTWETQYF. CDR3 DNA: TGTGCCAGCAGCTTAGAAAGGACGTGGGAGACCCAGTACTTC.

This chain links TRBV5-1 with TRBJ2-2; 7 nucleotides agree with TRBD1. The CDR3 runs 15 residues. Germline loops: CDR1 SGHRS, CDR2 YFSETQ. After removal of 0 bases from V and 4 bases from J, the junction contained 3 bases not matched to a gene. This chain's CDR3 is CASSLASGGTGELFF. In nucleotides, the CDR3 is TGCGCCAGCAGCTTGGCGTCAGGGGGCACCGGGGAGCTGTTTTTT. The full variable domain, its missing parts supplied by reference TRBV5-1 and TRBJ2-2, is KAGVTQTPRYLIKTRGQQVTLSCSPISGHRSVSWYQQTPGQGLQFLFEYFSETQRNKGNFPGRFSGRQFSNSRSEMNVSTLELGDSALYLCASSLASGGTGELFFGEGSRLTVL.

The chain joins TRBV11-1 to TRBJ1-1; D gene uncertain. This CDR3 contains 12 residues. V was trimmed by 4 bases and J by 6 bases, leaving 9 bases between them. In germline, CDR1 is SGHAT, CDR2 FQDESV (reference sequence). The CDR3 DNA reads TGTGCCAGCAGCTATCTGGACGCTGAAGCTTTCTTT. Protein sequence: CASSYLDAEAFF. The full variable domain, in which reference TRBV11-1 and TRBJ1-1 provide the parts outside the CDR3, is EAEVAQSPRYKITEKSQAVAFWCDPISGHATLYWYRQILGQGPELLVQFQDESVVDDSQLPKDRFSAERLKGVDSTLKIQPAELGDSAMYLCASSYLDAEAFFGQGTRLTVV.

The V gene is TRBV19, the J gene TRBJ2-2; D gene uncertain. V was trimmed by 5 bases and J by 7 bases, leaving 17 bases between them. The CDR3 covers 15 residues. Germline V lookup: CDR1 LNHDA, CDR2 SQIVND (reference sequence). CDR3 DNA: TGTGCCAGTAGTCTCCAGATCAGACTCGTCGGGGAGCTGTTTTTT. It is translated as CASSLQIRLVGELFF.

This clone was seen only a few times. The rearrangement joins TRBV4-2 to TRBJ1-6; TRBD1 matches 7 bases. CDR1 is LGHNA, CDR2 YNFKEQ, per germline. After removal of 3 bases from V and 8 bases from J, the junction contained 4 bases not matched to a gene. The CDR3 is 14 amino acids. The CDR3 spells CASSHTGEDSPLHF. CDR3 sequence (DNA): TGTGCCAGCAGCCATACAGGGGAGGATTCACCCCTCCACTTT.